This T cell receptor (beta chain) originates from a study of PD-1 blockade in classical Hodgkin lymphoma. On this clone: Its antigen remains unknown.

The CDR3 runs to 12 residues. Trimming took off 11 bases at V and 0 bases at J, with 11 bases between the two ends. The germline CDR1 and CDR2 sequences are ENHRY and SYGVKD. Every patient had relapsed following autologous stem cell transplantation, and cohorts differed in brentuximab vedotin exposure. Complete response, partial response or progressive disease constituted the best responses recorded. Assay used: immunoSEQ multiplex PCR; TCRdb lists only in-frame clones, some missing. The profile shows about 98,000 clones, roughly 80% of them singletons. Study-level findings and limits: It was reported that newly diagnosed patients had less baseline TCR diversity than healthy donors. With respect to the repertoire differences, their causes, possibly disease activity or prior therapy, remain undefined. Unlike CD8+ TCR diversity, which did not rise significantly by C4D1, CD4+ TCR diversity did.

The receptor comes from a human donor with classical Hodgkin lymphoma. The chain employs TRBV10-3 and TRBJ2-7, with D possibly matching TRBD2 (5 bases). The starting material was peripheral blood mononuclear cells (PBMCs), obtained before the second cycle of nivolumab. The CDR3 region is CALSRDSYEQYF. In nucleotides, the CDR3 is TGTGCCTTATCCCGGGACTCCTACGAGCAGTACTTC.